The 7 T cell receptor beta chains listed next were all sequenced from one sample in a study of cytomegalovirus exposure and HLA in healthy donors (dated by TCRdb to about 2017). Library generation was performed with the immunoSEQ multiplex PCR assay. For the multiplex PCR, a mixture combining 60 forward primers for TCR Vbeta segments and 13 reverse primers for TCR Jbeta segments was used. TCRdb holds this immuneACCESS table with in-frame rearrangements only. Some clones are missing; in checked studies, unresolved V genes explain under half, and the rest has no known cause. For this sample there are about 180,000 clones; approximately 70% appear just once. The ten largest clones add up to roughly 2.5% of the sample. Specimen: PBMCs. The receptors originated from a human donor in good health.

This clone has just a few counts. The genes are TRBV6-1 and TRBJ2-5; D remains unclear. CDR1 and CDR2 (germline): MNHNS, SASEGT. The CDR3 contains 16 residues. Deletions cut 2 bases from V and 3 bases from J, with 16 bases between. CDR3 residues: CASSESGVDRKETQYF. Here the CDR3 DNA reads TGTGCCAGCAGTGAATCTGGAGTCGACCGAAAAGAGACCCAGTACTTC.

This clone has a handful of counts. J is TRBJ2-7 and V is TRBV28; a weak D match, TRBD2 (5 bases). Trimming pared 7 bases from V and 6 bases from J, leaving 16 bases between. The CDR3 consists of 13 residues. The germline V gene encodes CDR1 MDHEN and CDR2 SYDVKM. As DNA, the CDR3 is TGTGCCAGCACGCCCTTCGAGCGGAGCGAGCAGTACTTC. Translated, it gives CASTPFERSEQYF. Combining the CDR3 with reference TRBV28 and TRBJ2-7 gives the whole variable domain DVKVTQSSRYLVKRTGEKVFLECVQDMDHENMFWYRQDPGLGLRLIYFSYDVKMKEKGDIPEGYSVSREKKERFSLILESASTNQTSMYLCASTPFERSEQYFGPGTRLTVT.

The chain carries TRBV10-2 and TRBJ1-1; 7 bases line up with TRBD1. CDR1 is WSHSY and CDR2 is SAAADI in the germline V gene. The length of the CDR3 is 14 residues. J lost 3 bases, V lost 7 bases, and 8 bases had no gene match. CDR3 amino acids: CASTTTGMDTEAFF. Here the CDR3 DNA reads TGCGCCAGCACCACGACAGGGATGGACACTGAAGCTTTCTTT.

The chain has TRBV6-6 and TRBJ2-3, with a possible D match to TRBD2 (7 bases). Trimming cost V 6 bases and J 6 bases, with 19 bases left between them. The germline V gene encodes CDR1 MNHNY and CDR2 SVGAGI (reference sequence). The CDR3 spans 15 residues. CDR3 sequence reads: CASSAPGGLADTQYF. Written as DNA, the CDR3 is TGTGCCAGCAGCGCCCCGGGGGGCCTGGCGGATACGCAGTATTTT.

The chain links TRBV18 to TRBJ2-6; 7 bases agree with TRBD1. This CDR3 is 15 amino acids long. The trim removed 4 bases at V and 4 bases at J, leaving 4 bases unmatched. The germline V gene has CDR1 KGHSH and CDR2 LQKENI. The CDR3 reads CASSQDRAGANVLTF. The CDR3 DNA follows: TGTGCCAGCTCACAAGACAGGGCCGGGGCCAACGTCCTGACTTTC.

The chain recombines TRBV15 with TRBJ1-5, with D maybe TRBD1 (5 bases). The germline V and J ends were trimmed by 0 bases and 5 bases, with 11 bases remaining between them. Per the germline V gene, CDR1 is LNHNV and CDR2 is YYDKDF (reference sequence). The CDR3 contains 15 residues. The CDR3 DNA reads TGTGCCACCAGCAGAGATGGGCTCAGGGATCAGCCCCAGCATTTT. Its translation is CATSRDGLRDQPQHF.

The chain employs TRBV5-1 and TRBJ2-1; 8 bases agree with TRBD2. This CDR3 comprises 17 residues. V lost 1 base, J lost 4 bases, and 10 bases stayed unmatched. The V gene's germline CDR1 is SGHRS and CDR2 YFSETQ. The CDR3 sequence: CASSLSPGTRGYNEQFF. Here the CDR3 DNA reads TGCGCCAGCAGCTTGAGTCCGGGGACTAGGGGGTACAATGAGCAGTTCTTC. Combining the CDR3 with reference TRBV5-1 and TRBJ2-1 gives the whole variable domain KAGVTQTPRYLIKTRGQQVTLSCSPISGHRSVSWYQQTPGQGLQFLFEYFSETQRNKGNFPGRFSGRQFSNSRSEMNVSTLELGDSALYLCASSLSPGTRGYNEQFFGPGTRLTVL.